This T cell receptor beta chain was profiled in a study of blood T cell repertoires in COVID-19. Study-wide context: Material from acute and convalescent COVID-19 was sourced from the United States, Italy and Spain.

Trimming took off 1 base at V and 0 bases at J, with 7 bases between the two ends. In germline, CDR1 is LNHDA, CDR2 SQIVND (reference sequence). The CDR3 covers 14 residues. Sequenced by immunoSEQ multiplex PCR; TCRdb stores in-frame clones only, minus some. The sample yields about 220,000 clones, roughly 87% seen once. The sample taken for sequencing was peripheral blood. This clonotype originated in a man aged 40-49 years with active or convalescent COVID-19. The chain is built from TRBV19 and TRBJ2-7; weak D call: TRBD2 (6 bases). This CDR3 reads CASSIAGDSYEQYF. The CDR3 coding sequence is TGTGCCAGTAGTATAGCGGGGGACTCCTACGAGCAGTACTTC.